These 5 T cell receptor beta chains originate from one sample sequenced in a study of graft-versus-host responses after intestinal transplantation (dated by TCRdb to about 2021). Libraries came from the immunoSEQ multiplex PCR assay. The table comes from immuneACCESS by way of TCRdb, which keeps in-frame sequences with V and J called. Part of the clones is missing from these tables; in studies checked, under half for an unresolved V gene and the rest for unknown reasons. The sample data list about 57,000 clones, and 70% to 90% of these were observed just once. The ten biggest clones cover 1.6% of the sample. This material consisted of PBMCs, taken 26 days after transplant. Receptor source: a human patient who received an intestinal transplant, so some T cells may come from the graft donor.

The genes are TRBV29-1 and TRBJ1-2; D is possibly TRBD1 (5 bases). CDR1 is SQVTM and CDR2 is ANQGSEA in the germline V gene. V lost 8 bases to trimming and J lost 4 bases, with 20 bases between them. The length of the CDR3 is 14 residues. The CDR3 loop reads CSFGVAGGGYGYTF. CDR3 sequence (DNA): TGCAGCTTTGGCGTCGCGGGGGGTGGCTATGGCTACACCTTC.

This CDR3 reads CASSSPGTAGAHEQYF. CDR3 sequence (DNA): TGTGCCAGCAGTTCCCCGGGTACGGCAGGGGCCCACGAGCAGTACTTC. This chain uses TRBV28 with TRBJ2-7, with a tentative D call TRBD1 (6 bases). The germline V gene has CDR1 MDHEN and CDR2 SYDVKM. With 4 bases removed from V and 5 bases from J, the gap between germline ends came to 21 bases. This CDR3 has 16 amino acids.

The chain recombines TRBV19 with TRBJ1-1; D is unresolved. Germline V gene sequence: CDR1 LNHDA, CDR2 SQIVND (reference sequence). The CDR3 contains 11 residues. Trimming removed 3 bases from V and 8 bases from J, with 7 bases in between. The CDR3 DNA reads TGTGCCAGTAGTATCGGTCCCGAAGCTTTCTTT. This sequence encodes CASSIGPEAFF.

In DNA form, the CDR3 reads TGTGCCAGCAGCAAAGATAGAGGATCGAGCTCCTACGAGCAGTACTTC. Protein sequence: CASSKDRGSSSYEQYF. This chain uses TRBV21-1 with TRBJ2-7; the table's D call, TRBD2, has no DNA check behind it. TRBV21-1 is an annotated pseudogene. CDR3 length: 16 amino acids.

The chain employs TRBV27 and TRBJ2-7, with D possibly TRBD2 on 5 matching bases. The V gene lost 3 bases and the J gene lost 8 bases, with 14 bases spanning the gap. Germline-derived CDR1 and CDR2 are MNHEY and SMNVEV (reference sequence). The CDR3 has 13 residues. CDR3 DNA sequence: TGTGCCAGCAGTTTCGCCTATGGGAGTCAGCAGTACTTC. Its protein product is CASSFAYGSQQYF.